This passage covers 5 T cell receptor beta chains from one sample sequenced in a study of Ad26.COV2.S vaccination and SARS-CoV-2 variants (dated by TCRdb to about 2021). The library was obtained by the immunoSEQ multiplex PCR assay. TCRdb limited this immuneACCESS table to in-frame rearrangements with V and J called. A share of clones is missing; checked studies link under half to unresolved V genes, and the rest is unexplained. A total of 300,000 to 500,000 clones appear in this sample, 80% to 90% of them only once. The ten largest clonotypes hold under 3.5% of the sample. The label giving this sample's treatment or condition can be read as: some 20 received Ad26.COV2.S at low or high dose, single or two shots; about 5 received placebo; per-sample allocation not given. For vaccine and placebo recipients, the sequenced repertoires came from samples collected on day 63 after the first injection.

This material consisted of peripheral blood, taken in a trial of Ad26.COV2.S vaccine versus placebo. All receptors come from a person between 18 and 59 years old who received the Ad26.COV2.S COVID-19 vaccine or a placebo.

CDR3 sequence (DNA): TGTGCCAGCAGCTCCGATAGGGCAGGGCCCCAGCATTTT. Translation: CASSSDRAGPQHF. The chain joins TRBV7-9 to TRBJ1-5; no reliable D call. The CDR3 is 13 residues long. Deletions cut 4 bases from V and 9 bases from J, with 13 bases between. Germline CDR1 SEHNR, CDR2 FQNEAQ (reference sequence). The entire variable domain, with the rest obtained from reference TRBV7-9 and TRBJ1-5, is as follows: DTGVSQNPRHKITKRGQNVTFRCDPISEHNRLYWYRQTLGQGPEFLTYFQNEAQLEKSRLLSDRFSAERPKGSFSTLEIQRTEQGDSAMYLCASSSDRAGPQHFGDGTRLSIL.

The chain uses TRBV18 and TRBJ2-5, with 11 bases identical to TRBD1. In germline, CDR1 is KGHSH, CDR2 LQKENI. The CDR3 has 16 residues. J gave up 2 bases and V 5 bases, and 7 bases lay outside the gene matches. CDR3 in DNA: TGTGCCAGCTCAGAATTCCGGGACAGGGGGCAAGAGACCCAGTACTTC. Translated, it gives CASSEFRDRGQETQYF.

V is TRBV6-5 and J is TRBJ1-2; 9 positions agree with TRBD1. Per germline, CDR1 MNHEY and CDR2 SVGAGI. V lost 5 bases, J lost 8 bases, and 12 bases stayed unmatched. The CDR3 contains 15 residues. CDR3 amino acids: CASSRGTGGLGGYTF. The CDR3 nucleotides are TGTGCCAGCAGTCGGGGCACAGGGGGCCTAGGGGGCTACACCTTC.

The chain combines TRBV3-1 (or the pseudogene TRBV3-2) with TRBJ1-4; 9 bases line up with TRBD1. The length of the CDR3 is 16 residues. Germline CDR1 and CDR2: LGHDT and YNNKEL (reference sequence). V trimming: 0 bases; J trimming: 6 bases; junction bases outside the gene matches: 5. The CDR3 DNA reads TGTGCCAGCAGCCAAGATAGGGACAGGGACGATGAAAAACTGTTTTTT. It codes for CASSQDRDRDDEKLFF.

This sequence joins TRBV4-1 and TRBJ2-1, with unresolved D. In germline, CDR1 is MGHRA, CDR2 YSYEKL. Trimming removed 4 bases at V and 6 bases at J, with 16 bases between. The CDR3 has 15 residues. This CDR3 reads CASSPQYWLSNEQFF. For the CDR3, the DNA is TGCGCCAGCAGCCCCCAGTACTGGCTCTCCAATGAGCAGTTCTTC.